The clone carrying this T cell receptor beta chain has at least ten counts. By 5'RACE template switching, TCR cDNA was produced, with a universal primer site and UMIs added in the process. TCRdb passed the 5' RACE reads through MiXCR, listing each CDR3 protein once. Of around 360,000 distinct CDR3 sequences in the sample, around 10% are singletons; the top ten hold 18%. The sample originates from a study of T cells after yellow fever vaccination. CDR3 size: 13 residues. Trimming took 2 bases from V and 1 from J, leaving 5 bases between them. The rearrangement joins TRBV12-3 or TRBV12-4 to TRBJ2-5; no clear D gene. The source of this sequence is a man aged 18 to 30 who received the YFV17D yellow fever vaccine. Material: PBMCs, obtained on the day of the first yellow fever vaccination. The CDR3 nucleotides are TGTGCCAGCAGTTTACAGATCCAAGAGACCCAGTACTTC. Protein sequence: CASSLQIQETQYF.